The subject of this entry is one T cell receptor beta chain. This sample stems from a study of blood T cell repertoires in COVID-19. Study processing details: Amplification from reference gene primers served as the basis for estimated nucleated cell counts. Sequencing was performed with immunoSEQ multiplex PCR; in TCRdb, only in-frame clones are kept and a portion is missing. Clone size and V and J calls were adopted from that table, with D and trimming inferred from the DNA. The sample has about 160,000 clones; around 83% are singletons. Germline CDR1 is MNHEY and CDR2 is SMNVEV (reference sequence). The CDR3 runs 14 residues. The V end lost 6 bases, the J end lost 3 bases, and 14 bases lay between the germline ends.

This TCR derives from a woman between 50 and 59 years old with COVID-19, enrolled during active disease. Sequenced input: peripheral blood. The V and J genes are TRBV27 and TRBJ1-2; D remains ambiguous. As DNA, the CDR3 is TGTGCCAGCAGCCCCGGGAGTGCAGACTATGGCTACACCTTC. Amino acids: CASSPGSADYGYTF.